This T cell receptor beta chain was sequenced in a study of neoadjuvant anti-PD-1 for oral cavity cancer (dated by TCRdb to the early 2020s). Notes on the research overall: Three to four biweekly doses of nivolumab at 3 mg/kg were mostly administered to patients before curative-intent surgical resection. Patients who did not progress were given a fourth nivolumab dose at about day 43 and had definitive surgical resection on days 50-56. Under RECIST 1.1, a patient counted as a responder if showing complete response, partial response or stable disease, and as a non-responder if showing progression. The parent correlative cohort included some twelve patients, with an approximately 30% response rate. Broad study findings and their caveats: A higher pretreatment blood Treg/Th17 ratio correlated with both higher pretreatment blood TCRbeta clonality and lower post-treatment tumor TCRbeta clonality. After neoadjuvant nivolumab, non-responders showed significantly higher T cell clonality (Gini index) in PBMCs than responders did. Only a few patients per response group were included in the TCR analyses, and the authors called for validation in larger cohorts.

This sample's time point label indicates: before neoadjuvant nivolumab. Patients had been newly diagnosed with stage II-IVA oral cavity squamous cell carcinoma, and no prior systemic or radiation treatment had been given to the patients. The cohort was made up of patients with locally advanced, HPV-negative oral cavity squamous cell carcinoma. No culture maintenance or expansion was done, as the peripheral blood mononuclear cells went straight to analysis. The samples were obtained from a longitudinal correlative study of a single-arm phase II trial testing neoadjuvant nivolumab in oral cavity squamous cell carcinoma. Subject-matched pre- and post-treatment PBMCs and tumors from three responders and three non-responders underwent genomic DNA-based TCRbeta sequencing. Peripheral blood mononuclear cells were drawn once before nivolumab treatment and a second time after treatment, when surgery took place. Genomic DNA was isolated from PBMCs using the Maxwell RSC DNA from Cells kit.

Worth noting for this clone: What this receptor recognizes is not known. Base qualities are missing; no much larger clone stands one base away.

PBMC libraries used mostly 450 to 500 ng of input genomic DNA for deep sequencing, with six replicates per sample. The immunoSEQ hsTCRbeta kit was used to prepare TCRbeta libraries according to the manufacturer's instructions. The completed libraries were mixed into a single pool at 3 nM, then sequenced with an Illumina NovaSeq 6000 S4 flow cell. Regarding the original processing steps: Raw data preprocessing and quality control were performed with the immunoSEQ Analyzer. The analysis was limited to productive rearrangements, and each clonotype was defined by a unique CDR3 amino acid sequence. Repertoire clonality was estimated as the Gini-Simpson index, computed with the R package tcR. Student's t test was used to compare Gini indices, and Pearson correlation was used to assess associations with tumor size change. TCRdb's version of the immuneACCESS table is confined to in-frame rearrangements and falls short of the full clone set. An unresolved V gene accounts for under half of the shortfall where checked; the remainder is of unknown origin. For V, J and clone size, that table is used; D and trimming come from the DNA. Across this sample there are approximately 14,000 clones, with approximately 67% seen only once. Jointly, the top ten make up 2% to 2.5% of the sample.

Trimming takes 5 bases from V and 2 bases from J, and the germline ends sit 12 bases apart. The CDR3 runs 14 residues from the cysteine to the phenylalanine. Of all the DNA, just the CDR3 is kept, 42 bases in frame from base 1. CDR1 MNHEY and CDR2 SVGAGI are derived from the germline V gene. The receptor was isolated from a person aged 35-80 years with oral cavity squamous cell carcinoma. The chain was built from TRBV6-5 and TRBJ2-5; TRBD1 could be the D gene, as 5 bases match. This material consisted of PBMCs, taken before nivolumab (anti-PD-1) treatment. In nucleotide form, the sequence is TGTGCCAGCAGTAAGACAGCTAAACAAGAGACCCAGTACTTC. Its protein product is CASSKTAKQETQYF.